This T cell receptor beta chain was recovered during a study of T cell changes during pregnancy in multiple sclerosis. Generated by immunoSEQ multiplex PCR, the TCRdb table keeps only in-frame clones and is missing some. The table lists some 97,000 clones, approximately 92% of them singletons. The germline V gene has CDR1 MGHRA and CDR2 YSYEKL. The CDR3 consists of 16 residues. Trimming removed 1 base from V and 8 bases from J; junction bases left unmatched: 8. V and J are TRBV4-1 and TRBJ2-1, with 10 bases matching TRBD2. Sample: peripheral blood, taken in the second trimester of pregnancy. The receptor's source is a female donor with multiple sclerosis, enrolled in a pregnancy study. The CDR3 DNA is TGCGCCAGCAGCCAAGGACCCCTAGCGGGGGTATATGAGCAGTTCTTC. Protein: CASSQGPLAGVYEQFF.